One sample yielded the 20 T cell receptor beta chains listed below, sequenced in a study of blood T cell repertoires in COVID-19. Only in-frame clones appear in the TCRdb table, and some are missing; sequencing was by immunoSEQ multiplex PCR. The sample holds about 80,000 clones, around 80% seen once. The sequenced material came from peripheral blood. The receptors were gathered from a human donor in a cohort sampled during active COVID-19.

The rearrangement links TRBV4-1 to TRBJ1-1; D remains unclear. CDR1 MGHRA and CDR2 YSYEKL come from the germline V gene. The V and J ends lost 1 base and 1 base respectively, with 16 bases between them. This CDR3 comprises 17 residues. CDR3 residues: CASSQVVVSGENTEAFF. As DNA, the CDR3 is TGCGCCAGCAGCCAAGTGGTTGTGAGCGGGGAGAACACTGAAGCTTTCTTT.

The J gene is TRBJ1-3, the V gene TRBV9, with unresolved D. Trimming took 0 bases from V and 0 from J, leaving 7 bases between them. Germline V gene data show CDR1 as SGDLS and CDR2 as YYNGEE. This CDR3 has 15 residues. The CDR3 bases are TGTGCCAGCAGCGTAGGGCACAACTCTGGAAACACCATATATTTT. Translated, it gives CASSVGHNSGNTIYF.

As to this clone: Its ends do not fully match the called genes, so a read error is possible. The chain uses TRBV4-2 and TRBJ1-1, with 12 bases fitting TRBD1. CDR1 LGHNA and CDR2 YNFKEQ come from the germline V gene. The CDR3 sequence is 16 residues long. The CDR3 here is CASSQGDRGLKTEAFF. The DNA of the CDR3 is TGTGCCAGCAGCCAAGGGGACAGGGGGCTGAAGACTGAAGCTTTCTTT.

The J gene is TRBJ1-3, the V gene TRBV7-6, with TRBD1 identical over 8 bases. The length of the CDR3 is 17 residues. The ends lost 5 bases at V and 0 bases at J; junction bases unmatched: 9. Germline V gene data show CDR1 as SGHVS and CDR2 as FNYEAQ. CDR3 DNA sequence: TGTGCCAGCAGCGACCAGACAGGGGTTCACTCTGGAAACACCATATATTTT. Amino acids: CASSDQTGVHSGNTIYF. The full variable domain, rest sourced from reference TRBV7-6 and TRBJ1-3, is GAGVSQSPRYKVTKRGQDVALRCDPISGHVSLYWYRQALGQGPEFLTYFNYEAQQDKSGLPNDRFSAERPEGSISTLTIQRTEQRDSAMYRCASSDQTGVHSGNTIYFGEGSWLTVV.

V and J are TRBV2 and TRBJ1-1; D is possibly TRBD1 (6 bases). The CDR3 spans 15 residues. V was pared by 6 bases and J by 1 base, with 15 bases between. Per germline, CDR1 SNHLY and CDR2 FYNNEI. The CDR3 protein is CASSRRGPKNTEAFF. The CDR3 DNA reads as TGTGCCAGCAGCCGCAGGGGCCCGAAGAACACTGAAGCTTTCTTT.

The table lists this clone with a few counts. The rearrangement joins TRBV3-1 (or the pseudogene TRBV3-2) to TRBJ2-1, with 9 bases aligning to TRBD2. This CDR3 is built from 15 residues. Germline V gives CDR1 LGHDT, CDR2 YNNKEL (reference sequence). J lost 6 bases, V lost 5 bases, and 8 bases had no gene match. In DNA form, the CDR3 reads TGTGCCAGCAGCACGCGGGGGGGCCGCGGCAATGAGCAGTTCTTC. It translates to CASSTRGGRGNEQFF.

This chain joins TRBV19 and TRBJ2-5; D gene unclear. The V and J ends lost 6 bases and 5 bases respectively, with 13 bases between them. The CDR3 length is 13 residues. Germline CDR1 is LNHDA and CDR2 is SQIVND (reference sequence). Here the CDR3 reads CASRGERLETQYF. The CDR3 DNA is TGTGCCAGTAGAGGAGAAAGGTTGGAGACCCAGTACTTC.

This clone has only a few counts. The chain uses TRBV28 and TRBJ2-2, with 8 nucleotides matching TRBD2. The CDR3 is 15 residues long. Germline CDR1 is MDHEN and CDR2 is SYDVKM. J gave up 5 bases and V 6 bases, and 8 bases lay outside the gene matches. The CDR3 nucleotides are TGTGCCAGCAGCCCGGGGGGGGCCGGGACCGGGGAGCTGTTTTTT. Its translation: CASSPGGAGTGELFF.

CDR3 nucleotides: TGTGCCAGCAGCTTGGACGGGTATAGCAATCAGCCCCAGCATTTT. The encoded protein is CASSLDGYSNQPQHF. V and J are TRBV5-4 and TRBJ1-5; D is uncertain. Germline V gene sequence: CDR1 SGHNT, CDR2 YYREEE (reference sequence). This CDR3 is 15 amino acids long. Deletions cut 0 bases from V and 0 bases from J, with 7 bases between.

CDR3 bases: TGTGCCAGGAAAGGGGACAGAGGAAACACCATATATTTT. This encodes CARKGDRGNTIYF. The V call is TRBV2, the J call TRBJ1-3, with 7 bases identical to TRBD1. Germline V gene lookup returns CDR1 SNHLY and CDR2 FYNNEI. V shed 9 bases, J shed 4 bases, and the junction held 6 bases outside the gene matches. This CDR3 comprises 13 residues.

The rearrangement links TRBV28 to TRBJ2-2; the D gene is possibly TRBD1 (7 bases). CDR1 and CDR2 (germline): MDHEN, SYDVKM. Between the trimmed V and J ends, which lost 8 bases and 4 bases, there was a span of 17 bases. CDR3 length: 15 residues. The CDR3 reads CASGQGGGSTGELFF. The DNA of the CDR3 is TGTGCCAGCGGCCAAGGAGGGGGCAGCACCGGGGAGCTGTTTTTT.

The chain employs TRBV7-9 and TRBJ2-1, with 10 bases matching TRBD1. Looked up from germline, CDR1 is SEHNR and CDR2 is FQNEAQ (reference sequence). V trimming: 5 bases; J trimming: 5 bases; junction bases outside the gene matches: 6. The length of the CDR3 is 15 residues. The CDR3 loop reads CASSPRTGGDNEQFF. The CDR3 DNA follows: TGTGCCAGCAGCCCGCGGACAGGGGGTGACAATGAGCAGTTCTTC. Full variable domain (outside the CDR3, taken from reference TRBV7-9 and TRBJ2-1): DTGVSQNPRHKITKRGQNVTFRCDPISEHNRLYWYRQTLGQGPEFLTYFQNEAQLEKSRLLSDRFSAERPKGSFSTLEIQRTEQGDSAMYLCASSPRTGGDNEQFFGPGTRLTVL.

The sample holds a few counts of this clone. V is TRBV19 and J is TRBJ1-2, with TRBD1 as a possible D gene (6 bases). Germline V gives CDR1 LNHDA, CDR2 SQIVND (reference sequence). V lost 7 bases and J 2 bases, leaving 17 bases between the germline ends. The CDR3 runs to 15 residues. The CDR3 DNA reads TGTGCCAGTATGACGGACAGCCAATTCAACTATGGCTACACCTTC. As protein: CASMTDSQFNYGYTF. The entire variable domain, with the rest obtained from reference TRBV19 and TRBJ1-2, is as follows: DGGITQSPKYLFRKEGQNVTLSCEQNLNHDAMYWYRQDPGQGLRLIYYSQIVNDFQKGDIAEGYSVSREKKESFPLTVTSAQKNPTAFYLCASMTDSQFNYGYTFGSGTRLTVV.

This clone was seen more than once but under ten times. The chain links TRBV2 to TRBJ1-6; perhaps TRBD1 as D (6 bases). Trimming cost V 1 base and J 9 bases, with 13 bases left between them. Germline CDR1 is SNHLY and CDR2 is FYNNEI. The length of the CDR3 is 15 residues. The DNA of the CDR3 is TGTGCCAGCAGTGAAGAGGGGGGGGAAAGTTCACCCCTCCACTTT. Its translation is CASSEEGGESSPLHF.

The J gene is TRBJ1-6, the V gene TRBV27; 11 bases match TRBD1. CDR3 size: 14 residues. The trim removed 6 bases at V and 9 bases at J, leaving 4 bases unmatched. Germline V gene sequence: CDR1 MNHEY, CDR2 SMNVEV (reference sequence). CDR3 in DNA: TGTGCCAGCAGGCGGACAGGGGGCTCTTCACCCCTCCACTTT. It is translated as CASRRTGGSSPLHF.

The CDR3 loop reads CASSLDWGGSRGYTF. The CDR3 nucleotides are TGCGCCAGCAGCTTGGATTGGGGCGGTTCGCGAGGCTACACCTTC. The J gene is TRBJ1-2, the V gene TRBV5-1; maybe TRBD1 (5 bases). The CDR3 contains 15 residues. CDR1 SGHRS and CDR2 YFSETQ come from the germline V gene. V was pared by 0 bases and J by 8 bases, with 17 bases between. The variable domain in full, with the rest retrieved from reference TRBV5-1 and TRBJ1-2, is KAGVTQTPRYLIKTRGQQVTLSCSPISGHRSVSWYQQTPGQGLQFLFEYFSETQRNKGNFPGRFSGRQFSNSRSEMNVSTLELGDSALYLCASSLDWGGSRGYTFGSGTRLTVV.

V gene TRBV7-9 combines with J gene TRBJ1-2, with TRBD1 identical over 7 bases. With V trimmed by 4 bases and J by 5 bases, 13 bases remained unmatched. The CDR3 spans 16 residues. Germline loops: CDR1 SEHNR, CDR2 FQNEAQ (reference sequence). The CDR3 reads CASSSGQANSLYGYTF. The DNA for the CDR3 is TGTGCCAGCAGCTCAGGACAGGCGAATTCTTTATATGGCTACACCTTC.

The rearrangement uses TRBV15 and TRBJ2-1; 7 bases are shared with TRBD2. V dropped 4 bases and J dropped 9; count of bases not matched to a gene: 6. Germline CDR1 reads LNHNV; CDR2 reads YYDKDF (reference sequence). There are 13 residues in the CDR3. The CDR3 DNA reads as TGTGCCACCAGCACAAGGACTAGAAGTGAGCAGTTCTTC. This translates into CATSTRTRSEQFF.

The chain joins TRBV19 to TRBJ2-2; 8 positions match TRBD1. The CDR3 has 16 amino acids. Germline CDR1 LNHDA, CDR2 SQIVND (reference sequence). With 4 bases clipped from V and 0 bases from J, the junction kept 4 bases outside the gene matches. The CDR3 region is CASSTRQGSNTGELFF. CDR3 DNA sequence: TGTGCCAGTAGTACCCGACAGGGGTCGAACACCGGGGAGCTGTTTTTT. Together with reference TRBV19 and TRBJ2-2, the CDR3 gives the full variable domain: DGGITQSPKYLFRKEGQNVTLSCEQNLNHDAMYWYRQDPGQGLRLIYYSQIVNDFQKGDIAEGYSVSREKKESFPLTVTSAQKNPTAFYLCASSTRQGSNTGELFFGEGSRLTVL.

CDR3 bases: TGTGCCAGCAGCGTAGCTCCGGTGACAGATACGCAGTATTTT. Encoded protein: CASSVAPVTDTQYF. The chain uses TRBV9 and TRBJ2-3; D is unclear. From germline, CDR1 is SGDLS and CDR2 YYNGEE. V lost 0 bases and J lost 3, with 8 bases in between. The CDR3 is 14 residues long.